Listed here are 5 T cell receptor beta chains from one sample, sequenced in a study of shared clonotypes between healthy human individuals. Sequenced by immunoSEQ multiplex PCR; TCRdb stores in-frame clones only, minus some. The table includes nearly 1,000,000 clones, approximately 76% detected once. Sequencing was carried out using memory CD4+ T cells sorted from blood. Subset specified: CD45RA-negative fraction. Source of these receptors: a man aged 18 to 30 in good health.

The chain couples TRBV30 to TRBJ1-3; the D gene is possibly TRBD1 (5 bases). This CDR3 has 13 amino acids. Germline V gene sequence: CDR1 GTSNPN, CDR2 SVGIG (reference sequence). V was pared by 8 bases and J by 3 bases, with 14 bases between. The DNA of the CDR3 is TGTGCCGGGCTAGGGGTGGATGGAAACACCATATATTTT. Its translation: CAGLGVDGNTIYF.

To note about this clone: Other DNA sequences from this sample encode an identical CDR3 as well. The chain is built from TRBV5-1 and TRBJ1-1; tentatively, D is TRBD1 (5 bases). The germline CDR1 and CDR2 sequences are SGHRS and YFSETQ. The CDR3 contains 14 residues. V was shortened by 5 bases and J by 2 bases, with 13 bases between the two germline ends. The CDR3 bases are TGCGCCAGCAGTCTTCAGGGCGGAAACACTGAAGCTTTCTTT. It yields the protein CASSLQGGNTEAFF.

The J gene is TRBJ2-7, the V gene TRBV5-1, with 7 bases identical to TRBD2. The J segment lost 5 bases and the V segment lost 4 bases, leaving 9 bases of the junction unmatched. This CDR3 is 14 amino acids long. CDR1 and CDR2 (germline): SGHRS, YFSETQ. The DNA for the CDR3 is TGCGCCAGCAGCGTGACCGGTGGGGGGGACGAGCAGTACTTC. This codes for CASSVTGGGDEQYF.

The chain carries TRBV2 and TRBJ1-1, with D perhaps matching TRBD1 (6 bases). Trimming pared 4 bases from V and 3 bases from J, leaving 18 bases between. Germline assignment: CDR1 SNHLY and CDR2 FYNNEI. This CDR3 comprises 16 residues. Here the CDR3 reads CASSVTPGGGYTEAFF. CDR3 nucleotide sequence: TGTGCCAGCAGTGTGACGCCTGGGGGGGGCTACACTGAAGCTTTCTTT.

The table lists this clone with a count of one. CDR3 sequence: CAWTDRGFEKLFF. The CDR3 DNA reads TGTGCCTGGACAGACAGGGGATTCGAAAAACTGTTTTTT. The chain is built from TRBV30 and TRBJ1-4, with TRBD1 matching 8 bases. This CDR3 is 13 amino acids long. Germline lookup yields CDR1 GTSNPN and CDR2 SVGIG (reference sequence). V lost 4 bases, J lost 8 bases, and 6 bases stayed unmatched.